The 10 T cell receptor beta chains reported below all come from one sample, sequenced in a study of T cell responses to AZD1222 COVID-19 vaccine (dated by TCRdb to about 2021). The intended sense of this specimen's time point label: about 28 days (+/-7) after the second vaccine dose. The protocol used for the library was the immunoSEQ multiplex PCR assay. Here the immuneACCESS table is served through TCRdb, limited to in-frame sequences with V and J called. Missing clones are a known gap in these copies; in checked studies unresolved V genes cover under half, and the rest lacks a known reason. A total of around 67,000 clones appear in this sample, 80% to 90% of them only once. Under 8% of the sample rests with the top ten. The sequenced sample was peripheral blood, obtained 28 days after the second AZD1222 dose. The receptors here all came from an adult who received the AZD1222 COVID-19 vaccine.

The chain joins TRBV4-3 to TRBJ2-2; 8 bases fit TRBD2. V was clipped by 0 bases and J by 3 bases; unmatched bases: 3. The CDR3 covers 16 residues. Germline loops: CDR1 LGHNA, CDR2 YSLEER. CDR3 residues: CASSQDGSGDTGELFF. The CDR3 nucleotides are TGCGCCAGCAGCCAAGATGGTAGCGGGGACACCGGGGAGCTGTTTTTT.

V gene TRBV4-3 combines with J gene TRBJ2-5; D ambiguous. The germline CDR1 and CDR2 sequences are LGHNA and YSLEER. With 0 bases removed from V and 7 bases from J, the gap between germline ends came to 12 bases. This CDR3 comprises 14 residues. This CDR3 is CASSQDGQLGTQYF. The CDR3, as DNA: TGCGCCAGCAGCCAAGATGGGCAGCTGGGGACCCAGTACTTC.

In the case of this clone: Within the sample, other DNA sequences also encode this same CDR3. The rearrangement uses TRBV5-1 and TRBJ1-2, with TRBD1 as a possible D gene (5 bases). The length of the CDR3 is 15 residues. V was cut by 3 bases and J by 0 bases, with 12 bases left in between. Per the germline V gene, CDR1 is SGHRS and CDR2 is YFSETQ. CDR3 in amino acids: CASSSGGSANYGYTF. CDR3 DNA: TGCGCCAGCAGCTCCGGGGGAAGCGCTAACTATGGCTACACCTTC.

The rearrangement joins TRBV3-1 (or the pseudogene TRBV3-2) to TRBJ1-4; no clear D. Germline CDR1 LGHDT, CDR2 YNNKEL (reference sequence). This CDR3 is built from 16 residues. Trimming took 4 bases from V and 2 from J, leaving 14 bases between them. CDR3 in DNA: TGTGCCAGCAGCCCCCCGCCGTCAGCTACTAATGAAAAACTGTTTTTT. This translates into CASSPPPSATNEKLFF.

This clone has just a few counts. The V gene is TRBV6-5, the J gene TRBJ1-1; D is possibly TRBD1 (5 bases). V lost 5 bases, J lost 4 bases, and 14 bases lay in between. CDR1 and CDR2 from the germline V gene are MNHEY and SVGAGI. The CDR3 sequence is 14 residues long. The CDR3 DNA follows: TGTGCCAGCAGTCTGGGGGAGGGGAGCACTGAAGCTTTCTTT. It codes for CASSLGEGSTEAFF.

This rearrangement joins TRBV27 to TRBJ2-7, with 9 bases that match TRBD1. The CDR3 has 15 residues. J was trimmed by 3 bases and V by 6 bases; bases with no gene match: 9. The germline V gene encodes CDR1 MNHEY and CDR2 SMNVEV (reference sequence). Written as DNA, the CDR3 is TGTGCCAGCAGGCTACAGGGGGCCGCGTTCTACGAGCAGTACTTC. Translated: CASRLQGAAFYEQYF.

This clone came up a few times. This chain uses TRBV7-8 with TRBJ2-7, with D perhaps given as TRBD1 or TRBD2 (5 bases each). The germline CDR1 and CDR2 sequences are SGHVS and FQNEAQ. Trimming cost V 3 bases and J 6 bases, with 15 bases left between them. This CDR3 region has 14 residues. CDR3 amino acids: CASSLTLGESEQYF. The CDR3 region has the DNA TGTGCCAGCAGCTTGACTTTGGGGGAGTCCGAGCAGTACTTC.

The chain joins TRBV30 to TRBJ1-6, with a possible D match to TRBD1 (5 bases). Germline lookup yields CDR1 GTSNPN and CDR2 SVGIG (reference sequence). Between the trimmed V and J ends, which lost 7 bases and 9 bases, there was a span of 16 bases. The CDR3 consists of 13 residues. The CDR3 here is CASAPIGGSPLHF. In DNA, the CDR3 is TGTGCCTCGGCGCCTATCGGGGGTTCACCCCTCCACTTT.

This sequence joins TRBV19 and TRBJ1-6; tentative D call: TRBD1 (6 bases). This CDR3 has 14 amino acids. V shed 5 bases and J shed 8 bases, with 13 bases lying between them. CDR1 is LNHDA, CDR2 SQIVND, per germline (reference sequence). CDR3 in amino acids: CASSLDRRDSPLHF. DNA for the CDR3: TGTGCCAGTAGTCTCGACAGGCGCGATTCACCCCTCCACTTT.

The J gene is TRBJ2-7, the V gene TRBV18, with TRBD1 as a possible D gene (5 bases). Germline CDR1 is KGHSH and CDR2 is LQKENI. The CDR3 runs to 13 residues. Trimming cost V 2 bases and J 12 bases, with 17 bases left between them. The CDR3 bases are TGTGCCAGCTCACCAGGGGCCCAAGACCACCTGTACTTC. It yields the protein CASSPGAQDHLYF.